A single sample gave rise to the 28 T cell receptor beta chains below, sequenced in a study of blood T cell repertoires in COVID-19. Assay: immunoSEQ multiplex PCR; the TCRdb copy retains only in-frame clones and omits some. The sample consists of 200,000 to 300,000 clones, about 87% of them appearing once. Sequenced: peripheral blood. The receptors were sampled from a woman aged 55-69 years with COVID-19, enrolled during active disease.

V usage is TRBV28 and J usage is TRBJ2-5; the D gene is possibly TRBD2 (6 bases). The V end was cut by 4 bases, the J end by 2 bases, with 8 bases between. The CDR3 loop spans 13 amino acids. Germline lookup yields CDR1 MDHEN and CDR2 SYDVKM. The CDR3 DNA sequence: TGTGCCAGCAGTTGGGCGGGACAAGAGACCCAGTACTTC. Its protein product is CASSWAGQETQYF. The full variable domain, with the rest looked up from reference TRBV28 and TRBJ2-5, is DVKVTQSSRYLVKRTGEKVFLECVQDMDHENMFWYRQDPGLGLRLIYFSYDVKMKEKGDIPEGYSVSREKKERFSLILESASTNQTSMYLCASSWAGQETQYFGPGTRLLVL.

The chain has TRBV11-2 and TRBJ2-3; weak D call: TRBD2 (6 bases). Trimming cost V 1 base and J 2 bases, with 10 bases left between them. Germline V gene sequence: CDR1 SGHAT, CDR2 FQNNGV. This CDR3 has 15 residues. The CDR3 DNA reads TGTGCCAGCAGCTTAGGATTAGCGGTCACAGATACGCAGTATTTT. Translating it yields CASSLGLAVTDTQYF.

This chain uses TRBV2 with TRBJ1-5; 7 positions agree with TRBD1. Unmatched junction bases numbered 7, after V lost 10 bases and J lost 4 bases. The germline CDR1 and CDR2 sequences are SNHLY and FYNNEI. The length of the CDR3 is 13 residues. The CDR3 loop is CATRDSGNQPQHF. The CDR3 DNA reads TGTGCCACCCGGGACAGTGGGAATCAGCCCCAGCATTTT. Full variable domain (rest looked up from reference TRBV2 and TRBJ1-5): EPEVTQTPSHQVTQMGQEVILRCVPISNHLYFYWYRQILGQKVEFLVSFYNNEISEKSEIFDDQFSVERPDGSNFTLKIRSTKLEDSAMYFCATRDSGNQPQHFGDGTRLSIL.

This sequence joins TRBV5-1 and TRBJ2-3; 10 bases map to TRBD2. The CDR3 length is 16 residues. Germline V gene lookup returns CDR1 SGHRS and CDR2 YFSETQ. Trimming at V came to 0 bases and at J to 4 bases, leaving 5 bases not matched to a gene. CDR3 amino acids: CASSLAPSGRSDTQYF. The CDR3 bases are TGCGCCAGCAGCTTGGCGCCTAGCGGGAGATCAGATACGCAGTATTTT.

This chain links TRBV18 with TRBJ1-2; 9 positions agree with TRBD1. V lost 3 bases and J lost 8; bases outside the gene matches: 4. CDR1 and CDR2 from the germline V gene are KGHSH and LQKENI. This CDR3 is built from 13 residues. The CDR3 DNA is TGTGCCAGCTCACCCGGGACAGGGTCCGGCTACACCTTC. Protein: CASSPGTGSGYTF.

This chain connects TRBV3-1 (or the pseudogene TRBV3-2) to TRBJ2-3; D is ambiguous. From germline, CDR1 is LGHDT and CDR2 YNNKEL (reference sequence). Trimming left V 4 bases short and J 1 base short, with 9 bases between. The length of the CDR3 is 14 residues. The CDR3 sequence is CASSLLSGTDTQYF. Written as DNA, the CDR3 is TGTGCCAGCAGCCTACTCAGCGGCACAGATACGCAGTATTTT.

The chain links TRBV19 to TRBJ2-5, with D possibly matching TRBD2 (6 bases). The germline gives CDR1 LNHDA, CDR2 SQIVND (reference sequence). Trimming took off 4 bases at V and 5 bases at J, with 14 bases between the two ends. The CDR3 runs 14 residues. Here the CDR3 reads CASSTLAMGETQYF. The CDR3 DNA reads as TGTGCCAGTAGTACTCTAGCGATGGGGGAGACCCAGTACTTC.

This chain links TRBV12-3 or TRBV12-4 with TRBJ1-6; 10 bases align to TRBD1. This CDR3 has 11 residues. V lost 6 bases to trimming and J lost 19 bases; unmatched junction nucleotides: 6. The CDR3 nucleotides are TGTGCCAGCAGCCTGGGGGACAGGGGACACTTT. It translates to CASSLGDRGHF.

This chain joins TRBV29-1 and TRBJ1-2; D is perhaps TRBD1 (5 bases). V was trimmed by 5 bases and J by 3 bases, leaving 10 bases between them. There are 12 residues in the CDR3. Germline assignment: CDR1 SQVTM and CDR2 ANQGSEA. DNA of the CDR3: TGCAGCGTTCGGGACTCCTACTATGGCTACACCTTC. Translation gives CSVRDSYYGYTF.

This rearrangement joins TRBV7-9 to TRBJ1-5; TRBD1 agrees at 10 bases. The CDR3 loop spans 17 amino acids. J was trimmed by 0 bases and V by 1 base; bases with no gene match: 3. CDR1 SEHNR and CDR2 FQNEAQ come from the germline V gene (reference sequence). CDR3 loop: CASSLGTGGNSNQPQHF. The CDR3 DNA reads TGTGCCAGCAGCTTAGGGACAGGGGGGAATAGCAATCAGCCCCAGCATTTT.

This chain links TRBV27 with TRBJ1-1; perhaps TRBD1 as D (5 bases). The CDR3 has 14 amino acids. Looked up from germline, CDR1 is MNHEY and CDR2 is SMNVEV (reference sequence). V lost 2 bases and J 0 bases, leaving 7 bases between the germline ends. CDR3 in amino acids: CASSLGGMNTEAFF. The CDR3 DNA follows: TGTGCCAGCAGTTTAGGGGGGATGAACACTGAAGCTTTCTTT.

The chain has TRBV30 and TRBJ1-2, with 11 positions matching TRBD1. This CDR3 comprises 15 residues. Germline values: CDR1 GTSNPN, CDR2 SVGIG (reference sequence). V lost 2 bases, J lost 7 bases, and 9 bases stayed unmatched. The CDR3 spells CAWSPRTGGFVGYTF. The CDR3 DNA is TGTGCCTGGAGTCCCCGGACAGGGGGCTTTGTTGGCTACACCTTC.

The chain uses TRBV23-1 and TRBJ1-2; D not resolved. Being an ORF, TRBV23-1 has a function that is uncertain. Trimming pared 6 bases from V and 2 bases from J, leaving 13 bases between. This CDR3 has 14 amino acids. This CDR3 reads CASRPLKRNYGYTF. The DNA of the CDR3 is TGCGCCAGCAGGCCCCTAAAAAGAAACTATGGCTACACCTTC.

This chain uses TRBV5-1 with TRBJ1-1, with a weak D call TRBD1 (6 bases). The germline V and J ends were trimmed by 4 bases and 2 bases, with 15 bases remaining between them. Germline V CDR1 and CDR2: SGHRS, YFSETQ. There are 15 residues in the CDR3. This CDR3 reads CASSDTGQPNTEAFF. CDR3 sequence (DNA): TGCGCCAGCAGCGATACGGGACAACCCAACACTGAAGCTTTCTTT.

The gene calls are TRBV9 and TRBJ1-4; D not resolved. In germline, CDR1 is SGDLS, CDR2 YYNGEE. CDR3 length equals 12 residues. V lost 3 bases to trimming and J lost 4 bases, with 4 bases between them. The CDR3 loop reads CASSAHNEKLFF. In DNA, the CDR3 is TGTGCCAGCAGCGCCCATAATGAAAAACTGTTTTTT.

The rearrangement links TRBV5-4 to TRBJ1-3; D is uncertain. V lost 4 bases and J lost 0, with 14 bases in between. CDR1 and CDR2 from the germline V gene are SGHNT and YYREEE (reference sequence). The CDR3 runs to 16 residues. The CDR3 nucleotides are TGTGCCAGCAGCCCCGAGCGGCGCCGCTCTGGAAACACCATATATTTT. As protein: CASSPERRRSGNTIYF.

V usage is TRBV18 and J usage is TRBJ1-6; weak D call: TRBD1 (5 bases). The CDR3 is 14 amino acids. Germline V gene sequence: CDR1 KGHSH, CDR2 LQKENI. The V end was cut by 1 base, the J end by 10 bases, with 11 bases between. This CDR3 is CASSPRQGNSPLHF. CDR3 DNA: TGTGCCAGCTCACCACGTCAGGGAAACTCACCCCTCCACTTT.

V gene TRBV18 combines with J gene TRBJ1-2, with 8 positions matching TRBD1. The trim removed 2 bases at V and 7 bases at J, leaving 9 bases unmatched. This CDR3 has 15 amino acids. In germline, CDR1 is KGHSH, CDR2 LQKENI. CDR3 region: CASSPGGQGRTGYTF. CDR3 nucleotide sequence: TGTGCCAGCTCACCAGGCGGACAGGGTCGAACTGGCTACACCTTC.

This clone showed up just once. The chain joins TRBV28 to TRBJ1-5, with 7 bases identical to TRBD1. V dropped 6 bases and J dropped 7; count of bases not matched to a gene: 3. The CDR3 consists of 12 residues. Germline values: CDR1 MDHEN, CDR2 SYDVKM. The CDR3 DNA is TGTGCCAGCAGCAACAGGGGCCAGCCCCAGCATTTT. Encoded protein: CASSNRGQPQHF. The whole variable domain, filled in from reference TRBV28 and TRBJ1-5, reads DVKVTQSSRYLVKRTGEKVFLECVQDMDHENMFWYRQDPGLGLRLIYFSYDVKMKEKGDIPEGYSVSREKKERFSLILESASTNQTSMYLCASSNRGQPQHFGDGTRLSIL.

This chain joins TRBV6-4 and TRBJ2-1; D perhaps matches TRBD1 (6 bases). The germline V and J ends were trimmed by 6 bases and 8 bases, with 14 bases remaining between them. CDR1 and CDR2 from the germline V gene are MRHNA and SNTAGT. The CDR3 runs 13 residues. This CDR3 reads CASSRDKLDEQFF. CDR3 nucleotide sequence: TGTGCCAGCAGCCGGGACAAGCTGGATGAGCAGTTCTTC.

V gene TRBV7-8 combines with J gene TRBJ1-1; a weak D match, TRBD1 (6 bases). V lost 5 bases, J lost 1 base, and 17 bases lay in between. This CDR3 spans 16 amino acids. Looked up from germline, CDR1 is SGHVS and CDR2 is FQNEAQ. The DNA of the CDR3 is TGTGCCAGCAGCCCATCCCCAGGGGCTGGGAACACTGAAGCTTTCTTT. This encodes CASSPSPGAGNTEAFF.

The chain has TRBV6-2 or TRBV6-3 and TRBJ2-3; 11 bases map to TRBD2. J gave up 2 bases and V 2 bases, and 6 bases lay outside the gene matches. The CDR3 extends over 17 amino acids. Per the germline V gene, CDR1 is MNHEY and CDR2 is SVGEGT. The CDR3 sequence: CASSYVGTSGPTDTQYF. The CDR3 DNA follows: TGTGCCAGCAGTTACGTAGGGACTAGCGGACCCACAGATACGCAGTATTTT.

The chain combines TRBV11-3 with TRBJ1-3; D call uncertain. There are 16 residues in the CDR3. Trimming took 5 bases from V and 1 from J, leaving 15 bases between them. Germline V lookup: CDR1 SGHNT, CDR2 YENEEA. CDR3 in amino acids: CASSREGGRSGNTIYF. The CDR3 region has the DNA TGTGCCAGCAGCCGGGAGGGCGGCCGGTCTGGAAACACCATATATTTT.

This sequence joins TRBV5-1 and TRBJ2-7; TRBD1 agrees at 7 bases. The trim removed 4 bases at V and 6 bases at J, leaving 7 bases unmatched. Germline V gene data show CDR1 as SGHRS and CDR2 as YFSETQ. The CDR3 sequence is 13 residues long. The CDR3 DNA is TGCGCCAGCAGCCCCGCGGACAGGTTCGAGCAGTACTTC. This codes for CASSPADRFEQYF.

The chain has TRBV19 and TRBJ1-5, with TRBD1 matching 8 bases. CDR3 length: 15 amino acids. V lost 1 base, J lost 7 bases, and 6 bases stayed unmatched. CDR1 LNHDA and CDR2 SQIVND come from the germline V gene (reference sequence). CDR3: CASSIGGAGGQPQHF. DNA for the CDR3: TGTGCCAGTAGTATAGGAGGGGCAGGGGGCCAGCCCCAGCATTTT.

The chain links TRBV5-4 to TRBJ1-1; TRBD1 agrees at 7 bases. V shed 4 bases, J shed 3 bases, and the junction held 6 bases outside the gene matches. The germline V gene encodes CDR1 SGHNT and CDR2 YYREEE (reference sequence). The CDR3 contains 14 residues. CDR3 in amino acids: CASSQGQAYTEAFF. CDR3 nucleotides: TGTGCCAGCAGCCAAGGACAGGCCTACACTGAAGCTTTCTTT.

V gene TRBV5-1 combines with J gene TRBJ2-7; no reliable D call. Germline loops: CDR1 SGHRS, CDR2 YFSETQ. This CDR3 comprises 12 residues. V lost 0 bases and J 7 bases, leaving 8 bases between the germline ends. The CDR3 nucleotides are TGCGCCAGCAGCTTGGAGCTCGGGGAGCAGTACTTC. Its translation: CASSLELGEQYF.

V is TRBV6-1 and J is TRBJ2-1; D not certain. The germline CDR1 and CDR2 sequences are MNHNS and SASEGT. The length of the CDR3 is 13 residues. V was shortened by 0 bases and J by 7 bases, with 7 bases between the two germline ends. This CDR3 reads CASSEARRNEQFF. Written as DNA, the CDR3 is TGTGCCAGCAGTGAAGCGCGGCGGAATGAGCAGTTCTTC.